One and the same sample provided the 13 T cell receptor beta chains below, sequenced in a study of CD8 T cells in ankylosing spondylitis. In TCRdb, the 5' RACE reads were re-called with MiXCR into one record per CDR3 protein. The sample includes about 320,000 distinct CDR3 sequences, 11% seen only once; the top ten take roughly 9%. Sample: blood, either unsorted or a sorted T cell fraction (not recorded which). The receptors here all came from a female donor with ankylosing spondylitis or in good health (not recorded which).

J is TRBJ2-7 and V is TRBV20-1; the match to TRBD2 covers 8 bases. The junction had 5 bases not matched to a gene; V was cut back by 1 base and J by 3 bases. The CDR3 runs 14 residues. Germline V gene sequence: CDR1 DFQATT, CDR2 SNEGSKA (reference sequence). The CDR3 region is CSARGQREIYEQYF. The CDR3 region has the DNA TGCAGTGCTAGAGGCCAGCGGGAGATCTACGAGCAGTACTTC.

The V call is TRBV10-3, the J call TRBJ2-3; 11 bases fit TRBD2. The CDR3 runs 14 residues. Germline lookup yields CDR1 ENHRY and CDR2 SYGVKD. The V and J ends lost 6 bases and 4 bases, in that order; junction bases with no gene match: 3. The CDR3: CAIRVAGGSDTQYF. Here the CDR3 DNA reads TGTGCCATCAGGGTAGCGGGGGGGTCAGATACGCAGTATTTT.

This clonotype was detected many times. The rearrangement uses TRBV5-1 and TRBJ2-2, with 8 bases lining up with TRBD2. With 4 bases clipped from V and 6 bases from J, the junction kept 2 bases outside the gene matches. CDR3 size: 13 residues. Germline-derived CDR1 and CDR2 are SGHRS and YFSETQ. CDR3 in DNA: TGCGCCAGCAGCCCTAGCGGGTCCGGGGAGCTGTTTTTT. This sequence encodes CASSPSGSGELFF.

This clonotype occurred many times. The V and J genes are TRBV6-1 and TRBJ2-2, with D perhaps TRBD1 (5 bases). Deletions cut 5 bases from V and 1 base from J, with 14 bases between. CDR1 is MNHNS and CDR2 is SASEGT in the germline V gene. The CDR3 consists of 16 residues. The CDR3 nucleotides are TGTGCCAGCAGTACCATGTCAGGGAAGAACACCGGGGAGCTGTTTTTT. Protein product: CASSTMSGKNTGELFF.

This clonotype was recorded many times. The junction differs from germline at one of its ends, possibly a read error. V gene TRBV20-1 combines with J gene TRBJ1-1; TRBD1 might be the D (5 bases). The CDR3 runs to 14 residues. The germline gives CDR1 DFQATT, CDR2 SNEGSKA (reference sequence). For the CDR3, the DNA is TGCAGTGCTGGGGGGGTGGAAATATTTCGGGCGACACACTTT. Protein sequence: CSAGGVEIFRATHF.

At least ten counts were recorded for this clonotype. The chain combines TRBV7-9 with TRBJ2-5; D might be TRBD1 (5 bases). CDR3 size: 14 residues. Germline lookup yields CDR1 SEHNR and CDR2 FQNEAQ (reference sequence). V was shortened by 2 bases and J by 5 bases, with 12 bases between the two germline ends. The DNA of the CDR3 is TGTGCCAGCAGCTTATCATTAGGGGTGGAGACCCAGTACTTC. Protein sequence: CASSLSLGVETQYF.

In this sample, this clonotype turned up a few times. This chain joins TRBV20-1 and TRBJ2-1; TRBD2 matches at 11 bases. V shed 0 bases, J shed 9 bases, and the junction held 4 bases outside the gene matches. Germline V CDR1 and CDR2: DFQATT, SNEGSKA (reference sequence). CDR3 length: 14 amino acids. CDR3 in DNA: TGCAGTGCTAGAGAAGCCGGACTAGCGGGTGAGCAGTTCTTC. It translates to CSAREAGLAGEQFF.

This clonotype was detected many times. This rearrangement joins TRBV5-1 to TRBJ1-2; D not certain. CDR1 is SGHRS and CDR2 is YFSETQ in the germline V gene. V was clipped by 0 bases and J by 1 base, with 10 bases between them. This CDR3 has 15 amino acids. CDR3 coding DNA: TGCGCCAGCAGCTTGGCCATAGGTGTTAACTATGGCTACACCTTC. Encoded protein: CASSLAIGVNYGYTF.

This clonotype was detected ten times or more. The genes are TRBV5-1 and TRBJ2-1, with 7 bases identical to TRBD1. J lost 8 bases, V lost 1 base, and 6 bases had no gene match. Germline V gives CDR1 SGHRS, CDR2 YFSETQ. The length of the CDR3 is 14 residues. This CDR3 reads CASSLMGQRDEQFF. The CDR3 DNA follows: TGCGCCAGCAGCTTGATGGGACAGAGGGATGAGCAGTTCTTC.

As concerns this clonotype: A clone one base away is much larger, so this may be a read error. V usage is TRBV3-1 and J usage is TRBJ2-5; D uncertain. The germline gives CDR1 LGHDT, CDR2 YNNKEL (reference sequence). CDR3 length: 17 residues. The CDR3 protein is CASCQGFSLSFQETQYF. The CDR3 DNA follows: TGTGCCAGCTGCCAAGGGTTCAGCCTCAGCTTCCAAGAGACCCAGTACTTC.

This clonotype was detected only a few times. The V and J genes are TRBV5-1 and TRBJ2-1; 15 bases align to TRBD2. The CDR3 is made up of 17 amino acids. Trimming removed 4 bases from V and 10 bases from J; junction bases left unmatched: 12. CDR1 SGHRS and CDR2 YFSETQ come from the germline V gene. This CDR3 is CASSPGWTSGGALEQFF. The CDR3 region has the DNA TGCGCCAGCAGCCCCGGCTGGACTAGCGGGGGGGCATTAGAGCAGTTCTTC.

This clonotype has more than one count but fewer than ten. The chain uses TRBV4-2 and TRBJ1-6; D unresolved. The V gene's germline CDR1 is LGHNA and CDR2 YNFKEQ. V was clipped by 0 bases and J by 7 bases, with 10 bases between them. This CDR3 comprises 15 residues. The CDR3 is CASSQDTAGNSPLHF. CDR3 DNA sequence: TGTGCCAGCAGCCAAGATACAGCTGGGAATTCACCCCTCCACTTT.

DNA of the CDR3: TGTGCCAGCAGCCAAGCTGGGGGGGAGGCGTTCACAGATACGCAGTATTTT. It encodes CASSQAGGEAFTDTQYF. This chain joins TRBV3-1 and TRBJ2-3; 7 positions agree with TRBD2. Trimming cost V 1 base and J 2 bases; bases outside gene matches: 9. CDR3 size: 17 residues. CDR1 is LGHDT, CDR2 YNNKEL, per germline (reference sequence).